The clone carrying this T cell receptor (beta chain) was picked up a small number of times. Other DNA sequences in this specimen translate into the identical CDR3. The data stem from a study of shared clonotypes between healthy human individuals. V dropped 5 bases and J dropped 1 base, with 3 bases sitting between them. Germline CDR1 SGHAT, CDR2 FQNNGV. This CDR3 is 11 amino acids long. The repertoire was sequenced with immunoSEQ multiplex PCR; TCRdb's copy has only in-frame clones and lacks some. Of some 1 million clones listed, about 75% are singletons. The sequence derives from a man between 18 and 29 years old in good health. The sample was memory CD4+ T cells sorted from blood. Subset indicated: CD45RA-negative fraction. V and J are TRBV11-2 and TRBJ2-7; D is unresolved. The CDR3 nucleotides are TGTGCCAGCAGCCCGTCCTACGAGCAGTACTTC. Protein product: CASSPSYEQYF.